This T cell receptor (beta chain) was captured by sequencing in a study of blood T cell repertoires in COVID-19. Overall study context: Samples representing acute and convalescent COVID-19 were sourced from the United States, Italy and Spain. Sources were T cells, B-cell-depleted T cells, or PBMCs; the material itself was cDNA or gDNA.

About this clone itself: One end of the junction fails to match germline, which may point to a read error.

There are 16 residues in the CDR3. Germline CDR1 is MDHEN and CDR2 is SYDVKM. In the original analysis: Using reference gene primer amplification, nucleated cell counts were estimated. TCRdb's copy holds only in-frame clones and misses some; the assay was immunoSEQ multiplex PCR. V and J calls and clone size are as listed in that table; D and trimming were resolved from the DNA. The sample consists of 390,000 or so clones, around 90% of them appearing once. Source material: peripheral blood. This sequence originates from a man between 18 and 35 years old with active or convalescent COVID-19. The chain employs TRBV28 and TRBJ2-5; TRBD2 agrees at 7 bases. CDR3 loop: CASRLGGLAVQETQYF. The CDR3 bases are TGTGCCAGCCGTTTGGGGGGTCTAGCGGTCCAAGAGACCCAGTACTTC.